These 18 T cell receptor beta chains originate from one sample sequenced in a study of blood T cell repertoires in COVID-19. The data were produced by immunoSEQ multiplex PCR, yet TCRdb's version contains in-frame clones alone and is incomplete. The table records about 150,000 clones, about nine tenths of them present only once. The material sequenced was peripheral blood. The source is a woman aged 60-75 years with active or convalescent COVID-19.

This chain connects TRBV19 to TRBJ1-4; 9 bases agree with TRBD1. J was trimmed by 8 bases and V by 7 bases; bases with no gene match: 14. The V gene's germline CDR1 is LNHDA and CDR2 SQIVND (reference sequence). The CDR3 spans 16 residues. The CDR3: CASTLQQGASIEKLFF. Written as DNA, the CDR3 is TGTGCCAGTACCCTACAACAGGGGGCGAGTATAGAAAAACTGTTTTTT.

CDR3 sequence (DNA): TGTGCCACCAGCAGAGCAGGGATCCAAGAGACCCAGTACTTC. It is translated as CATSRAGIQETQYF. This rearrangement joins TRBV15 to TRBJ2-5; possibly TRBD1 for D (5 bases). Germline V CDR1 and CDR2: LNHNV, YYDKDF (reference sequence). Trimming removed 1 base at V and 1 base at J, with 7 bases between. The CDR3 is 14 residues long. Full variable domain (rest looked up from reference TRBV15 and TRBJ2-5): DAMVIQNPRYQVTQFGKPVTLSCSQTLNHNVMYWYQQKSSQAPKLLFHYYDKDFNNEADTPDNFQSRRPNTSFCFLDIRSPGLGDTAMYLCATSRAGIQETQYFGPGTRLLVL.

J is TRBJ2-3 and V is TRBV6-5; D might be TRBD2 (6 bases). CDR1 MNHEY and CDR2 SVGAGI come from the germline V gene. The length of the CDR3 is 12 residues. V lost 6 bases and J lost 5, with 9 bases in between. The DNA of the CDR3 is TGTGCCAGCAGGGGGGGTGGAGATACGCAGTATTTT. Encoded protein: CASRGGGDTQYF.

The rearrangement uses TRBV5-6 and TRBJ1-6; 8 nucleotides match TRBD1. From germline, CDR1 is SGHDT and CDR2 YYEEEE. This CDR3 comprises 15 residues. Trimming removed 0 bases from V and 9 bases from J; junction bases left unmatched: 5. The CDR3 DNA is TGTGCCAGCAGCTTGGCCGCAGGGGGCCGTTCACCCCTCCACTTT. Amino acids: CASSLAAGGRSPLHF. The full variable domain, rest sourced from reference TRBV5-6 and TRBJ1-6, is DAGVTQSPTHLIKTRGQQVTLRCSPKSGHDTVSWYQQALGQGPQFIFQYYEEEERQRGNFPDRFSGHQFPNYSSELNVNALLLGDSALYLCASSLAAGGRSPLHFGNGTRLTVT.

The chain recombines TRBV6-5 with TRBJ1-2, with unresolved D. Germline-derived CDR1 and CDR2 are MNHEY and SVGAGI. V was pared by 8 bases and J by 4 bases, with 14 bases between. The CDR3 is 13 residues long. CDR3 nucleotide sequence: TGTGCCAGCCTCCGTGAGCCTGGCTATGGCTACACCTTC. Translated, it gives CASLREPGYGYTF.

The rearrangement uses TRBV5-1 and TRBJ1-2; a weak D match, TRBD1 (6 bases). The V gene's germline CDR1 is SGHRS and CDR2 YFSETQ. V was clipped by 2 bases and J by 2 bases, with 10 bases between them. The CDR3 consists of 14 residues. The CDR3 protein is CASSLRQENYGYTF. The CDR3 region has the DNA TGCGCCAGCAGCTTAAGACAGGAAAACTATGGCTACACCTTC.

The chain couples TRBV19 to TRBJ2-4, with a possible D match to TRBD1 (6 bases). Trimming shortened V by 4 bases and J by 3 bases, and 16 bases separated the two germline ends. Per the germline V gene, CDR1 is LNHDA and CDR2 is SQIVND (reference sequence). CDR3 size: 16 residues. CDR3 in DNA: TGTGCCAGTAGTAGTGACAGGAAACTCGTCAAAAACATTCAGTACTTC. It is translated as CASSSDRKLVKNIQYF.

This clone was detected a few times. The V call is TRBV6-2 or TRBV6-3, the J call TRBJ1-5, with D possibly TRBD1 on 6 matching bases. Germline V gene sequence: CDR1 MNHEY, CDR2 SVGEGT. Trimming pared 3 bases from V and 5 bases from J, leaving 29 bases between. This CDR3 is built from 20 residues. CDR3 residues: CASSYSLGTRGGRDDQPQHF. The CDR3 region has the DNA TGTGCCAGCAGTTATTCTCTCGGTACGAGGGGGGGAAGAGACGATCAGCCCCAGCATTTT.

About this clone: Other DNA sequences from this sample encode an identical CDR3 as well. The V call is TRBV18, the J call TRBJ1-4; tentative D call: TRBD1 (6 bases). From germline, CDR1 is KGHSH and CDR2 LQKENI. The CDR3 totals 13 residues. V was pared by 2 bases and J by 8 bases, with 9 bases between. The CDR3 DNA sequence: TGTGCCAGCTCACCAAGGGGGGGCGAAAAACTGTTTTTT. It is translated as CASSPRGGEKLFF.

The chain is built from TRBV5-1 and TRBJ2-7, with D unresolved. This CDR3 is 14 amino acids long. Trimming removed 0 bases at V and 0 bases at J, with 7 bases between. The germline V gene has CDR1 SGHRS and CDR2 YFSETQ. The CDR3: CASSLDTNSYEQYF. CDR3 in DNA: TGCGCCAGCAGCTTGGACACGAACTCCTACGAGCAGTACTTC.

J is TRBJ1-2 and V is TRBV6-6; D is possibly TRBD1 (6 bases). CDR1 and CDR2 (germline): MNHNY, SVGAGI (reference sequence). CDR3 length: 14 residues. The V end was cut by 6 bases, the J end by 11 bases, with 22 bases between. The CDR3 coding sequence is TGTGCCAGCAGCCGACCGGGACATCAGGATTGGTACACCTTC. Translating it yields CASSRPGHQDWYTF.

J is TRBJ1-6 and V is TRBV30; 7 nucleotides line up with TRBD1. Germline V gives CDR1 GTSNPN, CDR2 SVGIG (reference sequence). The CDR3 runs 13 residues. V was pared by 1 base and J by 7 bases, with 1 base of the junction left unmatched. The CDR3 sequence is CAWSEQGNSPLHF. CDR3 nucleotide sequence: TGTGCCTGGAGTGAACAGGGGAATTCACCCCTCCACTTT. Together with reference TRBV30 and TRBJ1-6, the CDR3 gives the full variable domain: SQTIHQWPATLVQPVGSPLSLECTVEGTSNPNLYWYRQAAGRGLQLLFYSVGIGQISSEVPQNLSASRPQDRQFILSSKKLLLSDSGFYLCAWSEQGNSPLHFGNGTRLTVT.

The V gene is TRBV24-1, the J gene TRBJ2-7; 10 nucleotides line up with TRBD2. This CDR3 is 19 amino acids long. CDR1 and CDR2 (germline): KGHDR, SFDVKD. Trimming removed 1 base from V and 4 bases from J; junction bases left unmatched: 15. This CDR3 is CATSDFATSGWVTWYEQYF. The CDR3 nucleotides read TGTGCCACCAGTGATTTCGCGACTAGCGGGTGGGTGACGTGGTACGAGCAGTACTTC.

V gene TRBV4-3 combines with J gene TRBJ1-1; weak D call: TRBD1 (5 bases). The CDR3 covers 15 residues. Between the trimmed V and J ends, which lost 4 bases and 5 bases, there was a span of 17 bases. The germline CDR1 and CDR2 sequences are LGHNA and YSLEER. CDR3 sequence (DNA): TGCGCCAGCAGCCCAGTTGGAGGGGTAGGGACTGAAGCTTTCTTT. As protein: CASSPVGGVGTEAFF.

The chain links TRBV29-1 to TRBJ1-4, with D perhaps matching TRBD1 (6 bases). CDR3 length: 12 residues. The V gene lost 7 bases and the J gene lost 3 bases, with 9 bases spanning the gap. The germline gives CDR1 SQVTM, CDR2 ANQGSEA. The CDR3 DNA follows: TGCAGCGCAGGGGCGGCTAATGAAAAACTGTTTTTT. Residues: CSAGAANEKLFF. Looking up the rest from reference TRBV29-1 and TRBJ1-4 gives the full variable domain: SAVISQKPSRDICQRGTSLTIQCQVDSQVTMMFWYRQQPGQSLTLIATANQGSEATYESGFVIDKFPISRPNLTFSTLTVSNMSPEDSSIYLCSAGAANEKLFFGSGTQLSVL.

J is TRBJ2-5 and V is TRBV7-2; 11 positions agree with TRBD2. The CDR3 has 15 amino acids. Germline values: CDR1 SGHTA, CDR2 FQGNSA. The trim removed 2 bases at V and 5 bases at J, leaving 4 bases unmatched. CDR3 DNA sequence: TGTGCCAGCAGCTTAACTAGCGGGGGTGGTGAGACCCAGTACTTC. Translation gives CASSLTSGGGETQYF. Using reference TRBV7-2 and TRBJ2-5 for the parts outside the CDR3, the full variable domain is GAGVSQSPSNKVTEKGKDVELRCDPISGHTALYWYRQSLGQGLEFLIYFQGNSAPDKSGLPSDRFSAERTGGSVSTLTIQRTQQEDSAVYLCASSLTSGGGETQYFGPGTRLLVL.

The chain uses TRBV5-1 and TRBJ2-7, with a tentative D call TRBD2 (5 bases). The CDR3 has 13 amino acids. V was trimmed by 0 bases and J by 5 bases, leaving 9 bases between them. Germline V CDR1 and CDR2: SGHRS, YFSETQ. CDR3 sequence: CASSLAGSDEQYF. The CDR3 region has the DNA TGCGCCAGCAGCTTGGCGGGAAGCGACGAGCAGTACTTC.

This sequence joins TRBV18 and TRBJ1-5; no clear D gene. The CDR3 consists of 16 residues. CDR1 and CDR2 from the germline V gene are KGHSH and LQKENI. Trimming took off 0 bases at V and 1 base at J, with 10 bases between the two ends. This CDR3 reads CASSPPPTVSNQPQHF. CDR3 nucleotide sequence: TGTGCCAGCTCACCACCACCCACAGTAAGCAATCAGCCCCAGCATTTT.